These 29 T cell receptor beta chains originate from one sample sequenced in a study of OX40 agonist ivuxolimab in advanced cancers. Using immunoSEQ multiplex PCR, the repertoire was profiled, and TCRdb retains in-frame clones only, with some absent. The table has under 90,000 clones, 88% seen once; the top ten hold under 1%. Sequences were derived from CD4+ or CD8+ T cells sorted from blood, sampled in a trial of the OX40 agonist ivuxolimab. The receptors shown here come from an adult with an advanced solid tumor such as melanoma, head and neck, liver or kidney cancer.

This sequence joins TRBV13 and TRBJ2-1, with a tentative D call TRBD1 (5 bases). Germline V lookup: CDR1 PRHDT, CDR2 FYEKMQ (reference sequence). The CDR3 sequence is 15 residues long. With 6 bases removed from V and 12 bases from J, the gap between germline ends came to 24 bases. As DNA, the CDR3 is TGTGCCAGCAGTGTAGGACACCCTGTTTCAAGAGTGCAGTTCTTC. As protein: CASSVGHPVSRVQFF. Full variable domain (missing parts from reference TRBV13 and TRBJ2-1): AAGVIQSPRHLIKEKRETATLKCYPIPRHDTVYWYQQGPGQDPQFLISFYEKMQSDKGSIPDRFSAQQFSDYHSELNMSSLELGDSALYFCASSVGHPVSRVQFFGPGTRLTVL.

A single count supports this clone. J is TRBJ1-2 and V is TRBV29-1; weak D call: TRBD1 (5 bases). V gave up 0 bases and J gave up 12 bases, with 14 bases separating them. From germline, CDR1 is SQVTM and CDR2 ANQGSEA. The CDR3 consists of 12 residues. The CDR3 DNA is TGCAGCGTTGAAGACAGGGTAAACGGCCACACCTTC. Translation gives CSVEDRVNGHTF.

This chain links TRBV7-3 with TRBJ2-1; 12 bases line up with TRBD1. With V trimmed by 5 bases and J by 3 bases, 14 bases remained unmatched. Germline CDR1 SGHTA, CDR2 FQGTGA. This CDR3 spans 19 amino acids. In DNA, the CDR3 is TGTGCCAGCAGCCCGGGACAGGGGGCGCTTAATTCGAACTACAATGAGCAGTTCTTC. This codes for CASSPGQGALNSNYNEQFF.

The V call is TRBV28, the J call TRBJ2-7; 7 bases map to TRBD2. This CDR3 has 17 amino acids. V was clipped by 0 bases and J by 1 base; unmatched bases: 9. Germline V gene data show CDR1 as MDHEN and CDR2 as SYDVKM. CDR3 sequence reads: CASSLWQGGTMSYEQYF. The CDR3 DNA reads as TGTGCCAGCAGTTTATGGCAGGGTGGGACTATGTCCTACGAGCAGTACTTC.

This rearrangement joins TRBV9 to TRBJ2-6; TRBD1 aligns across 8 bases. The germline V gene has CDR1 SGDLS and CDR2 YYNGEE. This CDR3 comprises 14 residues. V trimming: 3 bases; J trimming: 9 bases; junction bases outside the gene matches: 5. CDR3 protein: CASSAGQGGNVLTF. CDR3 sequence (DNA): TGTGCCAGCAGCGCCGGACAGGGTGGCAACGTCCTGACTTTC.

V is TRBV28 and J is TRBJ2-4; possibly TRBD2 for D (7 bases). Trimming took off 6 bases at V and 1 base at J, with 13 bases between the two ends. The CDR3 spans 15 residues. Per germline, CDR1 MDHEN and CDR2 SYDVKM. CDR3 protein: CASSVGGAAKNIQYF. Here the CDR3 DNA reads TGTGCCAGCAGCGTGGGGGGGGCGGCCAAAAACATTCAGTACTTC.

This clone has a single count. J is TRBJ1-5 and V is TRBV21-1. TRBV21-1 is assigned pseudogene status. This CDR3 is 16 amino acids long. The CDR3 loop reads CASLSKNKNSNQPQHF. CDR3 DNA sequence: TGTGCCAGCCTATCCAAAAATAAAAATAGCAATCAGCCCCAGCATTTT.

This chain joins TRBV7-9 and TRBJ2-2; D is unresolved. Germline CDR1 reads SEHNR; CDR2 reads FQNEAQ (reference sequence). Trimming took off 3 bases at V and 1 base at J, with 6 bases between the two ends. CDR3 length equals 14 residues. The CDR3 spells CASSFKGNTGELFF. The DNA of the CDR3 is TGTGCCAGCAGCTTCAAAGGGAACACCGGGGAGCTGTTTTTT.

The V call is TRBV4-2, the J call TRBJ2-1; 11 bases fit TRBD2. The CDR3 is 17 amino acids. Trimming cost V 4 bases and J 4 bases; bases outside gene matches: 9. Germline loops: CDR1 LGHNA, CDR2 YNFKEQ. The CDR3 DNA sequence: TGTGCCAGCAGCCCCTCACTAGCGGGAGACGGGTACAATGAGCAGTTCTTC. Amino acids: CASSPSLAGDGYNEQFF.

A single count supports this clone. This chain joins TRBV14 and TRBJ2-7; a weak D match, TRBD2 (5 bases). The CDR3 length is 15 residues. Trimming took 0 bases from V and 2 from J, leaving 11 bases between them. Germline values: CDR1 SGHDN, CDR2 FVKESK. As DNA, the CDR3 is TGTGCCAGCAGCCAAGAGATTGGACTTCCCTACGAGCAGTACTTC. Translating it yields CASSQEIGLPYEQYF. The variable domain in full, completed from reference TRBV14 and TRBJ2-7, reads EAGVTQFPSHSVIEKGQTVTLRCDPISGHDNLYWYRRVMGKEIKFLLHFVKESKQDESGMPNNRFLAERTGGTYSTLKVQPAELEDSGVYFCASSQEIGLPYEQYFGPGTRLTVT.

The gene calls are TRBV6-5 and TRBJ1-3, with a weak D call TRBD1 (6 bases). The germline V gene has CDR1 MNHEY and CDR2 SVGAGI. Trimming removed 0 bases at V and 4 bases at J, with 10 bases between. The CDR3 totals 15 residues. The CDR3 DNA follows: TGTGCCAGCAGTTACTCGGGGGCTCTGGGAAACACCATATATTTT. It translates to CASSYSGALGNTIYF.

The chain links TRBV2 to TRBJ2-3; D uncertain. Trimming cost V 1 base and J 9 bases, with 5 bases left between them. The germline V gene encodes CDR1 SNHLY and CDR2 FYNNEI. The CDR3 loop spans 11 amino acids. This chain's CDR3 is CASSEGETQYF. CDR3 nucleotides: TGTGCCAGCAGTGAAGGCGAAACGCAGTATTTT.

The gene calls are TRBV27 and TRBJ1-2; D perhaps matches TRBD1 (5 bases). Per the germline V gene, CDR1 is MNHEY and CDR2 is SMNVEV (reference sequence). V was trimmed by 3 bases and J by 2 bases, leaving 13 bases between them. The CDR3 sequence is 15 residues long. The CDR3 spells CASSFRGGRNYGYTF. In DNA form, the CDR3 reads TGTGCCAGCAGTTTCCGGGGGGGACGCAACTATGGCTACACCTTC.

V gene TRBV1 combines with J gene TRBJ2-5; the table's TRBD1 call for D was not verified on the DNA. TRBV1 corresponds to a pseudogene. The CDR3 sequence is 16 residues long. CDR3 sequence (DNA): TGCACCTTAATCCCAGGGACAACGTTCTTCCAAGAGACCCAGTACTTC. Encoded protein: CTLIPGTTFFQETQYF.

The chain links TRBV11-1 to TRBJ2-7, with D tentatively TRBD1 (7 bases). CDR3 length equals 15 residues. Germline V gene lookup returns CDR1 SGHAT and CDR2 FQDESV (reference sequence). V was cut by 5 bases and J by 4 bases, with 18 bases left in between. The CDR3 sequence is CASSPEGQIPYEQYF. The CDR3 region has the DNA TGTGCCAGCAGCCCGGAGGGACAGATCCCTTACGAGCAGTACTTC.

The CDR3 is CASRYRETYNEQFF. As DNA, the CDR3 is TGTGCCAGCAGGTACAGGGAAACCTACAATGAGCAGTTCTTC. The chain combines TRBV6-5 with TRBJ2-1, with D possibly matching TRBD1 (6 bases). CDR3 length: 14 residues. The germline V and J ends were trimmed by 6 bases and 2 bases, with 11 bases remaining between them. Germline CDR1 and CDR2: MNHEY and SVGAGI.

The rearrangement links TRBV5-1 to TRBJ2-3, with D perhaps matching TRBD1 or TRBD2 (6 bases each). Trimming took 4 bases from V and 7 from J, leaving 13 bases between them. CDR1 SGHRS and CDR2 YFSETQ come from the germline V gene. The CDR3 sequence is 13 residues long. Here the CDR3 reads CASSPEGGYTQYF. The CDR3 nucleotides are TGCGCCAGCAGCCCGGAGGGGGGCTATACGCAGTATTTT.

The J gene is TRBJ1-1, the V gene TRBV5-6, with D perhaps matching TRBD1 (6 bases). The CDR3 is 15 amino acids. V lost 0 bases and J lost 4, with 13 bases in between. The V gene's germline CDR1 is SGHDT and CDR2 YYEEEE. The CDR3: CASSLGQVVSTEAFF. In DNA, the CDR3 is TGTGCCAGCAGCTTGGGACAGGTAGTTAGCACTGAAGCTTTCTTT. The entire variable domain, with the rest obtained from reference TRBV5-6 and TRBJ1-1, is as follows: DAGVTQSPTHLIKTRGQQVTLRCSPKSGHDTVSWYQQALGQGPQFIFQYYEEEERQRGNFPDRFSGHQFPNYSSELNVNALLLGDSALYLCASSLGQVVSTEAFFGQGTRLTVV.

This rearrangement joins TRBV4-1 to TRBJ2-3, with D unresolved. This CDR3 is built from 11 residues. V dropped 3 bases and J dropped 4 bases, with 2 bases sitting between them. From germline, CDR1 is MGHRA and CDR2 YSYEKL. CDR3 sequence: CASSQADTQYF. The CDR3, as DNA: TGCGCCAGCAGCCAGGCAGATACGCAGTATTTT.

The chain links TRBV19 to TRBJ2-6; the D is unclear. This CDR3 is built from 14 residues. The germline V and J ends were trimmed by 7 bases and 0 bases, with 7 bases remaining between them. Germline assignment: CDR1 LNHDA and CDR2 SQIVND (reference sequence). The CDR3 coding sequence is TGTGCCAGTATGGGGTTCTCTGGGGCCAACGTCCTGACTTTC. This codes for CASMGFSGANVLTF.

In the case of this clone: Relative to the germline gene, one junction end is altered; a read error may explain this. The rearrangement joins TRBV14 to TRBJ2-7, with 9 bases matching TRBD1. The germline V gene has CDR1 SGHDN and CDR2 FVKESK. The CDR3 totals 16 residues. This CDR3 is CAGSRPGTGRYSEQYF. CDR3 in DNA: TGTGCCGGCAGCCGACCCGGGACAGGGAGATATAGCGAGCAGTACTTC. Using reference TRBV14 and TRBJ2-7 for the parts outside the CDR3, the full variable domain is EAGVTQFPSHSVIEKGQTVTLRCDPISGHDNLYWYRRVMGKEIKFLLHFVKESKQDESGMPNNRFLAERTGGTYSTLKVQPAELEDSGVYFCAGSRPGTGRYSEQYFGPGTRLTVT.

J is TRBJ2-7 and V is TRBV19; 7 nucleotides match TRBD1. The V segment lost 5 bases and the J segment 2 bases; nucleotides outside the gene matches: 12. The V gene's germline CDR1 is LNHDA and CDR2 SQIVND (reference sequence). This CDR3 comprises 16 residues. The CDR3 region is CASSLHLRGRAYEQYF. The CDR3 coding sequence is TGTGCCAGTAGTCTTCATCTGAGGGGGCGGGCCTACGAGCAGTACTTC.

The chain carries TRBV9 and TRBJ2-1, with D hard to call. V was clipped by 0 bases and J by 10 bases, with 14 bases between them. This CDR3 is 14 amino acids long. Germline CDR1 SGDLS, CDR2 YYNGEE. The CDR3 is CASSVGDSRNEQFF. CDR3 nucleotide sequence: TGTGCCAGCAGCGTAGGAGATAGCCGAAACGAGCAGTTCTTC.

V and J are TRBV29-1 and TRBJ1-2, with D perhaps TRBD1 (5 bases). CDR3 size: 12 residues. V was trimmed by 1 base and J by 7 bases, leaving 10 bases between them. Germline CDR1 and CDR2: SQVTM and ANQGSEA. The CDR3 DNA follows: TGCAGCGTTGAAGTGTACAGGTCTGGCTACACCTTC. Its translation is CSVEVYRSGYTF.

This chain connects TRBV28 to TRBJ1-1; D perhaps matches TRBD1 (6 bases). The CDR3 runs to 17 residues. Germline CDR1 and CDR2: MDHEN and SYDVKM. With 7 bases removed from V and 1 base from J, the gap between germline ends came to 22 bases. The CDR3 bases are TGTGCCAGCACCCCGGGGGGCGGCCGAGGGCCGAACACTGAAGCTTTCTTT. It yields the protein CASTPGGGRGPNTEAFF. Based on the CDR3 plus reference TRBV28 and TRBJ1-1, the full variable domain is DVKVTQSSRYLVKRTGEKVFLECVQDMDHENMFWYRQDPGLGLRLIYFSYDVKMKEKGDIPEGYSVSREKKERFSLILESASTNQTSMYLCASTPGGGRGPNTEAFFGQGTRLTVV.

This rearrangement joins TRBV28 to TRBJ1-1; D is possibly TRBD1 (5 bases). Germline V gene lookup returns CDR1 MDHEN and CDR2 SYDVKM. Trimming removed 5 bases from V and 4 bases from J, with 14 bases in between. The CDR3 spans 14 residues. CDR3 sequence reads: CASSTPTASTEAFF. DNA for the CDR3: TGTGCCAGCAGTACACCGACAGCAAGCACTGAAGCTTTCTTT.

The chain employs TRBV7-2 and TRBJ2-4; 7 nucleotides agree with TRBD1. Germline V gene data show CDR1 as SGHTA and CDR2 as FQGNSA. Trimming at V came to 1 base and at J to 0 bases, leaving 9 bases not matched to a gene. The CDR3 covers 18 residues. CDR3 in amino acids: CASSLVSLDRLAKNIQYF. The CDR3 DNA is TGTGCCAGCAGCTTAGTGTCCTTGGACAGGTTAGCCAAAAACATTCAGTACTTC.

The V gene is TRBV11-1, the J gene TRBJ2-1, with 10 bases fitting TRBD2. Germline CDR1 reads SGHAT; CDR2 reads FQDESV (reference sequence). Germline trimming cut 5 bases from V and 10 bases from J; bases unmatched to any gene: 14. The CDR3 is made up of 16 amino acids. The CDR3 DNA is TGTGCCAGCAGCCCAAATAGGGGGCTAGCGGGAGAAGAGCAGTTCTTC. It codes for CASSPNRGLAGEEQFF.

The DNA for the CDR3 is TGTGCCAGCAGTTTACGTGGAGCGGCTAGGGACAATGAGCAGTTCTTC. Amino acid sequence: CASSLRGAARDNEQFF. The chain joins TRBV28 to TRBJ2-1; tentatively, D is TRBD2 (5 bases). The CDR3 is 16 residues long. Trimming stripped 2 bases from V and 5 bases from J, with 16 bases between. The germline gives CDR1 MDHEN, CDR2 SYDVKM.